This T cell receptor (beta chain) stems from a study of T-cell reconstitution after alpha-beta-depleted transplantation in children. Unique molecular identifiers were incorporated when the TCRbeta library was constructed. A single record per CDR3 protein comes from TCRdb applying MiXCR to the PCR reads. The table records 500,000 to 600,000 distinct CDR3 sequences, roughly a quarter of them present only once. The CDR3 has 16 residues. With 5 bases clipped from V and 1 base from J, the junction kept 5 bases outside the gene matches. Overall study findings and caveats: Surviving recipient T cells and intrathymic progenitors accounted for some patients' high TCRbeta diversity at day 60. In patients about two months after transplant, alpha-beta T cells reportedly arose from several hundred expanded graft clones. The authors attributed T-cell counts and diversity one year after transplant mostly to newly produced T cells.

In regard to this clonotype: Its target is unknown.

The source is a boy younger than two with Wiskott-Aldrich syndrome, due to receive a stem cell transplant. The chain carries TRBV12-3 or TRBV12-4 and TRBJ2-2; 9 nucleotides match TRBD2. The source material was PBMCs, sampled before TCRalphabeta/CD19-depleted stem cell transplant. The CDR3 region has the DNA TGTGCCAGCAGTCGCCGGACTAGCGTGAACACCGGGGAGCTGTTTTTT. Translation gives CASSRRTSVNTGELFF.